This T cell receptor (beta chain) was identified in a study of blood T cell repertoires in COVID-19. Study-wide context: The analysed material was cDNA or gDNA that came from T cells, B-cell-depleted T cells, or PBMCs.

This clone appeared a single time. The data were produced by immunoSEQ multiplex PCR, yet TCRdb's version contains in-frame clones alone and is incomplete. The sample lists under 150,000 clones; more than 60% were seen once. Germline CDR1 is MNHNY and CDR2 is SVGAGI (reference sequence). V dropped 6 bases and J dropped 3 bases, with 9 bases sitting between them. The length of the CDR3 is 13 residues. The specimen sequenced was peripheral blood. The chain joins TRBV6-6 to TRBJ1-5; D remains ambiguous. The TCR comes from a woman in her fifties or sixties with active or convalescent COVID-19. CDR3 protein: CASSHSANQPQHF. The DNA for the CDR3 is TGTGCCAGCAGCCACTCCGCCAATCAGCCCCAGCATTTT.